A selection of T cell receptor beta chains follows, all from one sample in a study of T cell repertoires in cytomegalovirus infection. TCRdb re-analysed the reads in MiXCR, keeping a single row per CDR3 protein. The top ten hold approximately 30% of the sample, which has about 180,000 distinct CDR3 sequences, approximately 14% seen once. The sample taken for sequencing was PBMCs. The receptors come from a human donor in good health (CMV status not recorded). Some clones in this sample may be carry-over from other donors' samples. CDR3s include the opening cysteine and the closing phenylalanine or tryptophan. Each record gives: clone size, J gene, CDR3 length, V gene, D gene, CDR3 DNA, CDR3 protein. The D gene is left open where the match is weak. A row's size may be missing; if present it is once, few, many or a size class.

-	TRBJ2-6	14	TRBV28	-	TGTGCCCACGGGTTGTTCTCTGGGGCCAACGTCCTGACTTTC	CAHGLFSGANVLTF
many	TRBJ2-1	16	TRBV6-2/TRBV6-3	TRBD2	TGTGCCAGCAGTTACTCGAGCGGGGGCTCCTACAATGAGCAGTTCTTC	CASSYSSGGSYNEQFF
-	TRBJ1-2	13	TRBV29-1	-	TGCAGCGCTGGTCGAGGGAAGGACTATGGCTACACCTTC	CSAGRGKDYGYTF
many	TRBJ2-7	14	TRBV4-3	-	TGCGCCAGCAACTCAAGGGGTGTGTCCTACGAGCAGTACTTC	CASNSRGVSYEQYF
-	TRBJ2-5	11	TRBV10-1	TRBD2	TGCGCCAGCAGGGGGAGGGGGACCCAGTACTTC	CASRGRGTQYF
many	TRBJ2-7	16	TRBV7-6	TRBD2	TGTGCCAGCAGCTTAGCGGCACTAGCGGGGGCCCACGAGCAGTACTTC	CASSLAALAGAHEQYF
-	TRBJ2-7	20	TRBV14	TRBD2	TGTGCCAGCAGCCAAGTCTCCCGAGTCGGGAGCGGGAGAAGAGCCTACGAGCAGTACTTC	CASSQVSRVGSGRRAYEQYF
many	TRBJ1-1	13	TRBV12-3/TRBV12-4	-	TGTGCCAGCAGTCCAAATAAGAACACTGAAGCTTTCTTT	CASSPNKNTEAFF
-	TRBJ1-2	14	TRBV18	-	TGTGCCAGCTCACGTGACACCGACGACTATGGCTACACCTTC	CASSRDTDDYGYTF
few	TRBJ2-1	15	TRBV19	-	TGTGCCAGTAGTCTTGGGCGTGGACTATCGAATGAGCAGTTCTTC	CASSLGRGLSNEQFF
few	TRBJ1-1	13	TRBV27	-	TGTGCCAGTCTGGGACGTTCGGGTAACGACGCTTTCTTT	CASLGRSGNDAFF
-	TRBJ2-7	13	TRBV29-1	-	TGCAGCGTTGAGGTAAACCCCTCCTACGAGCAGTACTTC	CSVEVNPSYEQYF
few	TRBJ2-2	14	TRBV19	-	TGTGCCAGTAGTCGAGCGGTGAGCACCGGGGAGCTGTTTTTT	CASSRAVSTGELFF
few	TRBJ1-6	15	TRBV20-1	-	TGCAGTGCTAGAGATGGAAGCGCGGGTCCCTCACCCCTCCACTTT	CSARDGSAGPSPLHF
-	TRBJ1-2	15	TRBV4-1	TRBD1	TGCGCCAGCAGCCAAGGCCAGGGGGCCGACTATGGCTACACCTTC	CASSQGQGADYGYTF
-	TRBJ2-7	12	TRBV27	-	TGTGCCAGCAGCTCGGACCTTGTTGAGCAGTACTTC	CASSSDLVEQYF
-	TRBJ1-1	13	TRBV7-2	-	TGTGCCAGCAGCTTAGTGCCGGGCACTGAAGCTTTCTTT	CASSLVPGTEAFF
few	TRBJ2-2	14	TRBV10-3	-	TGTGCCATCAGTGAATCCCGTGGTCCCGGGGAGCTGTTTTTT	CAISESRGPGELFF
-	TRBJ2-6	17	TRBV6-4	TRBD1	TGTGCCAGCAAAACCGGGACAGCAAGGTCTGGGGCCAACGTCCTGACTTTC	CASKTGTARSGANVLTF
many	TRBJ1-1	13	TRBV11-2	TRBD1	TGTGCCAGCAGCCCCGACAGGGGGGGGGAAGCTTTCTTT	CASSPDRGGEAFF
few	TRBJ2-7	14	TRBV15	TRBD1	TGTGCCACCAGCGAACGGACAGGGTTGGGGGAGCAGTACTTC	CATSERTGLGEQYF
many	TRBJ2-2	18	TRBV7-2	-	TGTGCCAGCAGCTTGTTCTTCGGGAGTAATCCGAACACCGGGGAGCTGTTTTTT	CASSLFFGSNPNTGELFF
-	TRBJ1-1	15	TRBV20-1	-	TGCAGTGCTAGAGATCCCGGGAGCCCGGATCTTGAAGCTTTCTTT	CSARDPGSPDLEAFF
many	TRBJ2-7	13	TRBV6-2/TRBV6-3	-	TGTGCCAGCAGTTCGGGACTTCTCTACGAGCAGTACTTC	CASSSGLLYEQYF
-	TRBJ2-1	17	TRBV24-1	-	TGTGCCACCAGTGCCAAACCAGGGGAGGTTGGCTACAATGAGCAGTTCTTC	CATSAKPGEVGYNEQFF
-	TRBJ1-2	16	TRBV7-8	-	TGTGCCAGCAGCTTAAGGTCGCAGGGGCTCTGGGATGGCTACACCTTC	CASSLRSQGLWDGYTF
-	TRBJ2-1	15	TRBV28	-	TGTGCCAGCAGTTTAGAAAGGGCATTCTACAATGAGCAGTTCTTC	CASSLERAFYNEQFF
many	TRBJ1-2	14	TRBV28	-	TGTGCCAGCAGTCCAAACAGGGCTGGCTATGGCTACACCTTC	CASSPNRAGYGYTF
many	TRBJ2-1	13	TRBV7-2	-	TGTGCCAGCAGATTAGGCAGCTACAATGAGCAGTTCTTC	CASRLGSYNEQFF